This section outlines one TCR beta chain sequence together with its context. The antigen is undetermined. The data derive from a study of cytomegalovirus exposure and HLA in healthy donors. Whole-study results and caveats: Highly shared sequence variants in one cluster were likely a sequencing artifact.

60 Vbeta and 13 Jbeta primers were used in PCR. The protocol was immunoSEQ multiplex PCR, while the TCRdb copy is restricted to in-frame clones and leaves out a portion. The sample table includes about 31,000 clones. Trimming at V came to 3 bases and at J to 2 bases, leaving 1 base not matched to a gene. Germline V gene sequence: CDR1 SGHTA, CDR2 FQGTGA. This CDR3 region has 14 residues. The TCR sequence derives from a female donor in good health and CMV-seronegative. The material sequenced was PBMCs. The J gene is TRBJ2-7, the V gene TRBV7-3, with 10 positions matching TRBD1. The CDR3: CASSLGQGTYEQYF. In nucleotides, the CDR3 is TGTGCCAGCAGCTTGGGACAGGGGACCTACGAGCAGTACTTC.